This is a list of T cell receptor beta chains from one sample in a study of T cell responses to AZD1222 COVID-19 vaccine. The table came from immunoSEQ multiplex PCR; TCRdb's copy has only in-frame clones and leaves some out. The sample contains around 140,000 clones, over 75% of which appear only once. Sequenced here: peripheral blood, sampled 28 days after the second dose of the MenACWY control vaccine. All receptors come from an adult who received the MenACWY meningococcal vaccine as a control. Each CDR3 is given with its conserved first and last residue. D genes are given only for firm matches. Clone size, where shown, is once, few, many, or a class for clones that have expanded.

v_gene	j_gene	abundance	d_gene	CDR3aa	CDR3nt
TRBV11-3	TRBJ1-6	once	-	CASSLDASPLHF	TGTGCCAGCAGCTTAGATGCGTCACCCCTCCACTTT
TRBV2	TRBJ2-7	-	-	CASSERTDEQYF	TGTGCCAGCAGTGAAAGAACGGACGAGCAGTACTTC
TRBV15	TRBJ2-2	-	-	CATSPPTGELFF	TGTGCCACCAGCCCCCCCACCGGGGAGCTGTTTTTT
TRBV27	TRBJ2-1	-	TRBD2	CASSSSLGTSGRFEQFF	TGTGCCAGCAGTTCATCCTTAGGGACTAGCGGGAGATTTGAGCAGTTCTTC
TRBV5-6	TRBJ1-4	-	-	CASSLQNVNEKLFF	TGTGCCAGCAGCTTGCAGAATGTTAATGAAAAACTGTTTTTT
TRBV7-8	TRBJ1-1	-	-	CASSYRVSVMNTEAFF	TGTGCCAGCAGCTATAGGGTTTCGGTGATGAACACTGAAGCTTTCTTT
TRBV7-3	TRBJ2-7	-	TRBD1	CASSRDRESGEQYF	TGTGCCAGCAGCCGGGACAGGGAATCGGGCGAGCAGTACTTC
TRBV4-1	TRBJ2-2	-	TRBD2	CASSQPRRSGSANGGELFF	TGCGCCAGCAGCCAGCCGCGAAGGAGCGGGAGCGCCAACGGCGGGGAGCTGTTTTTT
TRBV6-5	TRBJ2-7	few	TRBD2	CASREPSGRNEQYF	TGTGCCAGCCGGGAGCCTAGCGGGAGGAACGAGCAGTACTTC
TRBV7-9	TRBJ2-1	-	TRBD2	CASSTSGGYNEQFF	TGTGCCAGCTCTACTAGCGGGGGGTACAATGAGCAGTTCTTC
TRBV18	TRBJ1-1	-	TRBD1	CASSRDSLTEAFF	TGTGCCAGCTCAAGGGACAGCCTCACTGAAGCTTTCTTT
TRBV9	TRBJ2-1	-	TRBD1	CASSGLQGAAEQFF	TGTGCCAGCAGCGGGCTACAGGGGGCGGCTGAGCAGTTCTTC
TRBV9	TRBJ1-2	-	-	CASSVGPDPDYGYTF	TGTGCCAGCAGCGTAGGGCCGGACCCCGACTATGGCTACACCTTC
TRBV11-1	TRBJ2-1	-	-	CASSLSVGYLNEQFF	TGTGCCAGCAGCTTAAGCGTTGGGTATCTCAATGAGCAGTTCTTC
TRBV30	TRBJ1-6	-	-	CAWSGRPRISPLHF	TGTGCCTGGAGTGGTCGCCCCCGGATTTCACCCCTCCACTTT
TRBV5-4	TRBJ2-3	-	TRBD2	CASSLGLAGGTDTQYF	TGTGCCAGCAGCTTGGGCCTAGCGGGAGGTACAGATACGCAGTATTTT
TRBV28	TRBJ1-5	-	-	CASRDPNQPQHF	TGTGCCAGCAGAGATCCCAATCAGCCCCAGCATTTT
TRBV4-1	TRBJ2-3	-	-	CASSLSWRVEDTQYF	TGCGCCAGCAGCCTTTCGTGGAGGGTCGAAGATACGCAGTATTTT
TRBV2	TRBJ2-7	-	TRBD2	CASSRTSGSYEQYF	TGTGCCAGCAGTCGGACTAGCGGATCCTACGAGCAGTACTTC
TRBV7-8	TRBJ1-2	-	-	CASSLNGADYGYTF	TGTGCCAGCAGCTTAAATGGGGCGGACTATGGCTACACCTTC
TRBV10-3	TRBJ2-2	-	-	CATGAGARFGELFF	TGTGCCACCGGTGCTGGGGCGAGGTTCGGGGAGCTGTTTTTT
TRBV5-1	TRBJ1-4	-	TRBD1	CASSLGGTALQNEKLFF	TGCGCCAGCAGCTTGGGAGGGACAGCGCTCCAGAATGAAAAACTGTTTTTT
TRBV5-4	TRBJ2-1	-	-	CASSLTGNSYNEQFF	TGTGCCAGCAGCTTGACAGGGAACTCCTACAATGAGCAGTTCTTC
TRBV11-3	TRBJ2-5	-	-	CASSLGRTGYQETQYF	TGTGCCAGCAGCTTAGGTCGGACGGGGTACCAAGAGACCCAGTACTTC
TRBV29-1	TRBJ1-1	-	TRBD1	CSVVGQGARNTEAFF	TGCAGCGTGGTAGGACAGGGGGCGAGGAACACTGAAGCTTTCTTT
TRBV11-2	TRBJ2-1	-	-	CASKWGPNNEQFF	TGTGCCAGCAAGTGGGGACCCAACAATGAGCAGTTCTTC
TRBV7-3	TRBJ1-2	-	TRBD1	CASSLSSTGGDGYTF	TGTGCCAGCAGCTTATCATCGACAGGGGGCGACGGCTACACCTTC
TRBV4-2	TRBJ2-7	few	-	CASSQDPGTGIYEQYF	TGTGCCAGCAGCCAAGACCCCGGGACTGGAATCTACGAGCAGTACTTC
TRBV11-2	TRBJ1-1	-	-	CASSLGWAGEAFF	TGTGCCAGCAGCCTGGGATGGGCAGGGGAAGCTTTCTTT
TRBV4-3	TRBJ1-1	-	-	CASSPRANTEAFF	TGCGCCAGCAGCCCCAGAGCGAACACTGAAGCTTTCTTT
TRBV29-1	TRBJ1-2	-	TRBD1	CSVEILGGTGGDGYTF	TGCAGCGTTGAAATTTTAGGGGGGACAGGGGGCGATGGCTACACCTTC
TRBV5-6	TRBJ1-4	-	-	CASSFKRTNEKLFF	TGTGCCAGCAGCTTTAAGAGGACTAATGAAAAACTGTTTTTT
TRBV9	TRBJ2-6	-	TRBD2	CASSAQTSGRNGANVLTF	TGTGCCAGCAGCGCCCAGACTAGCGGGAGGAATGGGGCCAACGTCCTGACTTTC
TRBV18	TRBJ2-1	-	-	CASSRNGELSSYNEQFF	TGTGCCAGCTCACGAAATGGGGAGTTGAGCTCCTACAATGAGCAGTTCTTC
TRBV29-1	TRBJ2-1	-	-	CSVDGTASYNEQFF	TGCAGCGTTGACGGGACGGCTTCCTACAATGAGCAGTTCTTC
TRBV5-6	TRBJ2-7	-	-	CASSLLASRSYEQYF	TGTGCCAGCAGCTTGCTTGCGTCGAGATCCTACGAGCAGTACTTC
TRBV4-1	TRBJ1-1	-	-	CASSQPRTGGNTEAFF	TGCGCCAGCAGCCAGCCACGAACGGGCGGGAACACTGAAGCTTTCTTT
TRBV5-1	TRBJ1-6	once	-	CASSSSGSDNSPLHF	TGCGCCAGCAGCTCTAGCGGGAGCGATAATTCACCCCTCCACTTT
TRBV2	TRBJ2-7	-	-	CASEGESGEQYF	TGTGCCAGCGAAGGCGAATCGGGGGAGCAGTACTTC
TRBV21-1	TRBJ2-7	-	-	CASPQDRLVEQYF	TGTGCCAGCCCTCAGGACCGTCTTGTGGAGCAGTACTTC
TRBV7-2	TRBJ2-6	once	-	CASSSAGTGANVLTF	TGTGCCAGCAGCTCTGCGGGTACTGGGGCCAACGTCCTGACTTTC
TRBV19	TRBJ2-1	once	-	CASTPRREKGEQFF	TGTGCCAGTACCCCCCGCCGGGAGAAGGGGGAGCAGTTCTTC
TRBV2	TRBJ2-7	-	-	CASSEWSNSYEQYF	TGTGCCAGCAGTGAATGGTCCAACTCCTACGAGCAGTACTTC
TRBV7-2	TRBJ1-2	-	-	CASSHSGTGRYGYTF	TGTGCCAGCAGCCACTCGGGGACGGGTCGCTATGGCTACACCTTC
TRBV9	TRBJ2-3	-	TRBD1	CASSDTGADTQYF	TGTGCCAGCAGCGATACAGGGGCAGATACGCAGTATTTT
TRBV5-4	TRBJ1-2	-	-	CASSTQGEDGYTF	TGTGCCAGCAGCACCCAGGGAGAAGATGGCTACACCTTC
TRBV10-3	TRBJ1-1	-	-	CAISGRQNTEAFF	TGTGCCATCAGTGGCAGACAGAACACTGAAGCTTTCTTT
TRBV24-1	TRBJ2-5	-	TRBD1	CATSGRPYRGRTTQYF	TGTGCCACCAGTGGGCGACCTTACAGGGGCCGGACGACCCAGTACTTC
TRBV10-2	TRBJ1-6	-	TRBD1	CASSRTGRESPLHF	TGCGCCAGCAGTCGGACAGGGCGAGAATCACCCCTCCACTTT
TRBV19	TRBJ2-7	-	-	CASSIRHLSEQYF	TGTGCCAGTAGTATCCGGCATCTTTCCGAGCAGTACTTC
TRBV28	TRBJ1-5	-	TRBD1	CASSSPTGVGNQPQHF	TGTGCCAGCAGCTCCCCAACAGGGGTAGGCAATCAGCCCCAGCATTTT